Detailed here is one T cell receptor beta chain. This clone was detected only a few times. The specificity of this receptor is unknown. No base qualities exist here, and no much larger clone lies one base off it. Using the deep immunoSEQ assay, multiplex PCR amplified TCR CDR3 regions from genomic DNA. Extracted genomic DNA from each cell subset was spread evenly across all wells of several immunoSEQ 96-well plates, with each plate serving as a replicate. For unsorted PBMC, roughly 300 ng of genomic DNA, equivalent to about 32,000 T cell genomes, went into each replicate PCR. Ten immunoSEQ deep assay plates were used to sequence unsorted PBMC genomic DNA. Purified libraries were quantified with a Qubit 3.0 fluorometer, sized on a Bioanalyzer 2100, and re-quantified with the KAPA Library Quantification kit. Each immunoSEQ 96-well plate was sequenced on its own single-read 150-cycle Illumina NextSeq 550 flow cell. Per the authors' processing: Because the immunoSEQ output held only junctional sequences and lacked quality scores, the filtering could not match the filtering applied to full-length reads. Sequences were annotated with PyIR, a Python wrapper for IgBLAST v1.9, and V/J genes and CDR3 were assigned using IMGT germline references. Reads were filtered out if the reads had weak V/J assignments (E-value above 1e-6), no CDR3, stop codons, out-of-frame junctions, or ambiguous translated residues. V3J clonotypes were defined by identical inferred V gene, J gene, and CDR3 amino acid sequence. Percentage overlap between repertoires was computed as shared unique clonotypes divided by the size of the smaller repertoire. RTK rarefaction, the Chao1 estimator, and Recon v2.1 estimates of unobserved clonotypes were used to assess repertoire richness. TCRdb's version of the immuneACCESS table is confined to in-frame rearrangements and falls short of the full clone set. An unresolved V gene accounts for under half of the shortfall where checked; the remainder is of unknown origin. From that table come the V and J calls and clone size; the DNA was used to work out D and trimming. The sample yields about 470,000 clones; roughly three quarters were counted once. In total, the top ten clones hold 13% of the sample.

The CDR3 starts with the cysteine, ends with the phenylalanine, and has 10 residues. The read is trimmed to its CDR3 DNA, 30 bases read in frame from base 1. Trimming removed 6 bases from V and 11 bases from J, leaving 10 bases between the germline ends. CDR1 and CDR2 (SGHAT, FQNNGV) derive from the germline V gene. Healthy HIV-negative adults with no recently reported acute infections or vaccinations were included as donors. Every donor was a Caucasian adult residing in Nashville, Tennessee, USA. For unsorted samples, some 90 million PBMCs were counted, and genomic DNA was extracted using the QIAamp DNA Blood Mini kit. Blood was collected by leukapheresis, and PBMCs were isolated by Ficoll-Histopaque density gradient centrifugation and then cryopreserved in liquid nitrogen vapor phase. This sample is drawn from a study of shared clonotypes between healthy human individuals (dated by TCRdb to the early 2020s). For the wider study: Three men and two women, aged 18 to 49 years, made up the cohort. To estimate repertoire size and how much clonotypes are shared between individuals, the study performed deep sequencing of blood TCR repertoires from roughly five healthy adults. To increase sequencing depth and limit assay-specific biases, TCR repertoire library preparation and sequencing were carried out by different laboratories using diverse techniques. Each donor's leukapheresis produced roughly between roughly 0.85 and 9.5 billion PBMCs.

The full study reports these points: Because the study included only a small number of donors, the genetic and exposure-history diversity represented was limited. Only blood was sampled, and tissue TCR repertoires likely differ from those in blood. Based on pairwise subsampling, the degree of clonotype sharing among donors was expected to be affected by sequencing depth.

The sequenced sample consisted of PBMCs. The receptor was derived from a woman aged 40 to 50 in good health. Some clones in this sample may be carry-over from other donors' samples. The chain employs TRBV11-2 and TRBJ1-1, with the identity of the D gene unclear. The DNA reads TGTGCCAGCAGTTTGGTTGGGGCTTTCTTT. Translation gives CASSLVGAFF.